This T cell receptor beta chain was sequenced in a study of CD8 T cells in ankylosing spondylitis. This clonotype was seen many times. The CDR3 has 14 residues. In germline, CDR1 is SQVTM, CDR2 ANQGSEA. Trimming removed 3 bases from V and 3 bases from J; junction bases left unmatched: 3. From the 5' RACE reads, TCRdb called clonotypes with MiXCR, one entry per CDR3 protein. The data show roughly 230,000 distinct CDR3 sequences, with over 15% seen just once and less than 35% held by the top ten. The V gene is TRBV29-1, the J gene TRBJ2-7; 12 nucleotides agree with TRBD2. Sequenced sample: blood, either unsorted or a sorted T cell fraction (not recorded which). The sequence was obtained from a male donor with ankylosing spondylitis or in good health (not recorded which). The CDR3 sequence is CSVETSGSYYEQYF. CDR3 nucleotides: TGCAGCGTTGAGACTAGCGGGAGCTACTACGAGCAGTACTTC.